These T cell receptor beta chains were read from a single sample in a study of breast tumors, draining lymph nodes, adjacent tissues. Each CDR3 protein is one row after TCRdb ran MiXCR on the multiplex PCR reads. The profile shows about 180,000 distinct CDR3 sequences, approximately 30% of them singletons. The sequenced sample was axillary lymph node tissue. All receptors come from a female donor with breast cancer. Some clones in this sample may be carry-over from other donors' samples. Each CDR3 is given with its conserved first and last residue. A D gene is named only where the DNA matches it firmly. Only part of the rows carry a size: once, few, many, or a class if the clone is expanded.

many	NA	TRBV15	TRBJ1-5	TGTGCCACCAGCGACAGTAGCAATCAGCCCCAGCATTTT	CATSDSSNQPQHF
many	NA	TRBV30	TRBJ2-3	TGTGCCTGGAGTGGGGCCGCTTTGGATACGCAGTATTTT	CAWSGAALDTQYF
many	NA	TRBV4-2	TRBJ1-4	TGTGCCAGCAGCCAAGAAAGGGTCCTGGAAAAACTGTTTTTT	CASSQERVLEKLFF
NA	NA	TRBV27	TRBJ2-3	TGTGCCAGCAGTTTATTCAGAGCCACAGATACGCAGTATTTT	CASSLFRATDTQYF
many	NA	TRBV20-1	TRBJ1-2	TGCAGTGCCATCGTGCGGGGGATAGTTCATTATGGCTACACCTTC	CSAIVRGIVHYGYTF
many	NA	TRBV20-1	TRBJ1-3	TGCAGTGCTAGAGTTTTGGGGTTTGGGTCTGGAAACACCATATATTTT	CSARVLGFGSGNTIYF
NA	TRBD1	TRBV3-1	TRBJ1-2	TGTGCCAGCAGCCAAGAGAGAGGGGGCGATTTGCACACCTTC	CASSQERGGDLHTF
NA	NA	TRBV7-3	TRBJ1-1	TGTGCCAGCAGCTTAGGGGGTTTGACTGAAGCTTTCTTT	CASSLGGLTEAFF
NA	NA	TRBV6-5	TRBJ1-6	TGTGCCAGCAGTTCTCGAGGGGGGTATAATTCACCCCTCCACTTT	CASSSRGGYNSPLHF
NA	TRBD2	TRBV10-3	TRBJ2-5	TGTGCCATCAGTGAACTAGCGGGGTGGCAAGAGACCCAGTACTTC	CAISELAGWQETQYF
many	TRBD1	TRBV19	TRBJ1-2	TGTGCCAGTAGTCGACAGGGGGCTAACTATGGCTACACCTTC	CASSRQGANYGYTF
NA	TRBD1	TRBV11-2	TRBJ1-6	TGTGCCAGCAGCTCCCTGGACGGGACAGGGGGCAATTCACCCCTCCACTTT	CASSSLDGTGGNSPLHF
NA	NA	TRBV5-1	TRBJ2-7	TGCGCCAGCAGCAGAACGGACGGAGGTATGGACGAGCAGTATTTC	CASSRTDGGMDEQYF
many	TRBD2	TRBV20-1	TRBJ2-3	TGCAGTGCCCCCTTTGGCGGGAGGGCCTCATCAGATACGCAGTATTTT	CSAPFGGRASSDTQYF
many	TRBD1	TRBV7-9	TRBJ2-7	TGTGCCAGCAGCCCAGACAGGGACCCCTACGAGCAGTACTTC	CASSPDRDPYEQYF
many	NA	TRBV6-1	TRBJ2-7	TGTGCCACCGTTAGGAGGGGATCCTACGAGCAGTACTTC	CATVRRGSYEQYF
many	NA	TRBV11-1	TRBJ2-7	TGTGCCAGCAGCCAAAATCCGGGGCCCTACGAGCAGTACTTC	CASSQNPGPYEQYF
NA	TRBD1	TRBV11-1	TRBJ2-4	TGTGCCAGCAGCCCATCGACAGGGGCCGAAAACATTCAGTACTTC	CASSPSTGAENIQYF
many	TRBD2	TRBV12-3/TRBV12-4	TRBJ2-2	TGTGCCAGCGGGCGGGAGGCTAACACCGGGGAGCTGTTTTTT	CASGREANTGELFF
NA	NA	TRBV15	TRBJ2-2	TGTGCCGCCAGCAGAGCGGCGGTGGGCACCGGGGAGCTGTTTTTT	CAASRAAVGTGELFF
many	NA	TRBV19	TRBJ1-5	TGTGCCAGTAAACCACTGGACCGAGGGGATCAGCCCCAGCATTTT	CASKPLDRGDQPQHF
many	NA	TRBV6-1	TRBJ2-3	TGTGCCAGCACGGGGACTGGCACAGATACGCAGTATTTT	CASTGTGTDTQYF
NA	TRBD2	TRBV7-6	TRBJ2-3	TGTGCCAGCAGCTTAGCGGACGGGGGGAGGGATACGCAGTATTTT	CASSLADGGRDTQYF
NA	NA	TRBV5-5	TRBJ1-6	TGTGCCAGCAGCGAAACATACGCAAATTCACCCCTCCACTTT	CASSETYANSPLHF
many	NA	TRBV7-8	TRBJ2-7	TGTGCCAGCAGCTTAGTCGGCGGCTTAACATCCTACGAGCAGTACTTC	CASSLVGGLTSYEQYF
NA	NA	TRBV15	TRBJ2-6	TGCGCCACCACCAGAGGACTCCAAAACGAGGTTGGTAGAGCCAACGTCCTGACTTTC	CATTRGLQNEVGRANVLTF
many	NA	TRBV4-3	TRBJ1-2	TGCGCCAGCAGCCAAATTAGTCCAAAGGAGGAAAATGGCTACACCTTC	CASSQISPKEENGYTF
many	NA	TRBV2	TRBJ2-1	TGTGCCAGCAGCGATTCTACGTTAACATTGGGCCTATACAATGAGCAGTTCTTC	CASSDSTLTLGLYNEQFF
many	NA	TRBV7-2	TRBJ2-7	TGTGCCAGCAGCCTCGGGTCAGACGAGCAGTACTTC	CASSLGSDEQYF
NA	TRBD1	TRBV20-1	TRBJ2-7	TGCAGTGCTAGGACAGGGAGAGGGGCCTACGAGCAGTACTTC	CSARTGRGAYEQYF
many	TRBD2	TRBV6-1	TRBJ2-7	TGTGCCAGCCTACTAGCGGGAGGTTACGAGCAGTACTTC	CASLLAGGYEQYF
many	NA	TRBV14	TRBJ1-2	TGTGCCAGCAGCCAAGATGGGGCCCTCCGGTACTATGGCTACACCTTC	CASSQDGALRYYGYTF
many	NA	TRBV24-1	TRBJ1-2	TGTGCCACCAGTGATTTGCAGGGCTATGGCTACACCTTC	CATSDLQGYGYTF
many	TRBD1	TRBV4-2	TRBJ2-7	TGTGCCAGCAGCCCCCCCGGGACAGGGTCCTACGAGCAGTACTTC	CASSPPGTGSYEQYF
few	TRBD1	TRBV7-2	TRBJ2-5	TGTGCCAGCAGCCGACAGGGCGGCGGCACCGGGGAGACCCAGTACTTC	CASSRQGGGTGETQYF
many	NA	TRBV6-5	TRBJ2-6	TGTGCCAGCACCGTGACAGGGACTCCTGGGGCCAACGTCCTGACTTTC	CASTVTGTPGANVLTF
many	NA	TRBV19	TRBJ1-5	TGTGCCAGTAGTGACGCTGGCAGGGGCAATCAGCCCCAGCATTTT	CASSDAGRGNQPQHF
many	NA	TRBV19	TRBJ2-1	TGTGCCAGTAGTATAGAGAGGGGTCAAGCCTACAATGAGCAGTTCTTC	CASSIERGQAYNEQFF
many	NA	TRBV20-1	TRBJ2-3	TGCAGTGCTAGAGATTTGGGAGCGGATACGCAGTATTTT	CSARDLGADTQYF
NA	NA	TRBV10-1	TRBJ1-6	TGCGCCAGCAGTGCCGCTTTTAATTCACCCCTCCACTTT	CASSAAFNSPLHF
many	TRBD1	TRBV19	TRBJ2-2	TGTGCCAGTAGTACAGAATGGACAGGTGGCGGGGAGCTGTTTTTT	CASSTEWTGGGELFF
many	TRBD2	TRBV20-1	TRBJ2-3	TGCAGTGCTGGACTAGCGGGAGGGCCAGGAACAGATACGCAGTATTTT	CSAGLAGGPGTDTQYF
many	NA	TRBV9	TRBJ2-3	TGTGCCAGCAGCGGGGGAGGTAGGGGGCTCGCAGATACGCAGTATTTT	CASSGGGRGLADTQYF
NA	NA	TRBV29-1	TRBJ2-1	TGCAGCTTAGGAGACTTGCCCTACAATGAGCAGTTCTTC	CSLGDLPYNEQFF
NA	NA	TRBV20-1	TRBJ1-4	TGCAGTGCTAGAGGACGGGGTTTCGCTGGAAAACTGTTTTTT	CSARGRGFAGKLFF
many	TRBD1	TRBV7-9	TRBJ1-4	TGTGCCAGCAGCCCGACAGGGATTAATGAAAAACTGTTTTTT	CASSPTGINEKLFF
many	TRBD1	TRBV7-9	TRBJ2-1	TGTGCCAGCAGCTCCTCTGGGGGGGACAGGGCCTACAATGAGCAGTTCTTC	CASSSSGGDRAYNEQFF
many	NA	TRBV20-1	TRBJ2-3	TGCAGTGCTAGAGATGAAGAGGGAGATACGCAGTATTTT	CSARDEEGDTQYF
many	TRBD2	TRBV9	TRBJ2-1	TGTGCCAGCAGTACTAGCGGTCGCGGGAATGAGCAGTTCTTC	CASSTSGRGNEQFF
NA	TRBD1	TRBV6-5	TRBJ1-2	TGTGCCAGCTTGGCCCAAGCAGGGGGATCATTTAGGAACTATGGCTACACCTTC	CASLAQAGGSFRNYGYTF